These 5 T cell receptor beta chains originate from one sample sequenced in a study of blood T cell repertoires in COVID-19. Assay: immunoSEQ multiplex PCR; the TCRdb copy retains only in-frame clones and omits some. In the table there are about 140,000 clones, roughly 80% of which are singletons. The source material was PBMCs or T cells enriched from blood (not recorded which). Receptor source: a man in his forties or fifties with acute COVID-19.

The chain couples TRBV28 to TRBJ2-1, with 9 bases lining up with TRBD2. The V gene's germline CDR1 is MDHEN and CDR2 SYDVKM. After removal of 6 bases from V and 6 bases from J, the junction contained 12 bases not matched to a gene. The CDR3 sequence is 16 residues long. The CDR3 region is CASSPSGTAPGNEQFF. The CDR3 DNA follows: TGTGCCAGCAGCCCTAGCGGGACCGCCCCGGGCAATGAGCAGTTCTTC.

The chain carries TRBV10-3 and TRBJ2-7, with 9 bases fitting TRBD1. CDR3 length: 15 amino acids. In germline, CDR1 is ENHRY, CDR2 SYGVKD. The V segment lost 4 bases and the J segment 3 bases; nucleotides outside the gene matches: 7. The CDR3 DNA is TGTGCCATCAGTGGAGGACAGGGGAATGACTACGAGCAGTACTTC. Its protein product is CAISGGQGNDYEQYF.

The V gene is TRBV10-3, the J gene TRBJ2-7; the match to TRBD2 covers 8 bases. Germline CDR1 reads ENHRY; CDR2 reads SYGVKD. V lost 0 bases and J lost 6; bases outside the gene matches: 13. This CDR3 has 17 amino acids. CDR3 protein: CAISESLVSGTSPEQYF. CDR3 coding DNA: TGTGCCATCAGTGAGTCGCTGGTTAGCGGGACGTCCCCCGAGCAGTACTTC.

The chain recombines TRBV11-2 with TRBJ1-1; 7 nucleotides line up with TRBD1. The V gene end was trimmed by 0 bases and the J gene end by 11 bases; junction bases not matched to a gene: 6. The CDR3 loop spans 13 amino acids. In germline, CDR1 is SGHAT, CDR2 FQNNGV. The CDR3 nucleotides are TGTGCCAGCAGCTTAGACGTAGGGGGCAGGGCTTTCTTT. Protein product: CASSLDVGGRAFF.

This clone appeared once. CDR3 nucleotides: TGTGCCAGCAGCCGGACTAGCGGATACACCGGGGAGCTGTTTTTT. It encodes CASSRTSGYTGELFF. The V and J genes are TRBV7-2 and TRBJ2-2; 10 nucleotides line up with TRBD2. Germline trimming cut 5 bases from V and 3 bases from J; bases unmatched to any gene: 3. This CDR3 is 15 amino acids long. Germline V gene lookup returns CDR1 SGHTA and CDR2 FQGNSA.